These T cell receptor beta chains were read from a single sample in a study of blood T cell repertoires in COVID-19. The method was immunoSEQ multiplex PCR; TCRdb's version includes in-frame clones alone and lacks a portion of them. The sample carries some 240,000 clones, over 70% recorded once. What was sequenced was peripheral blood. All receptors derive from a woman between 65 and 79 years old with acute or convalescent COVID-19. CDR3s include the opening cysteine and the closing phenylalanine or tryptophan. The D gene is left open where the match is weak. Some rows have no size entry. The others give once, few or many, or a class for an expanded clone.

v_gene	abundance	d_gene	j_gene	CDR3aa	CDR3nt
TRBV3-1/TRBV3-2	once	.	TRBJ2-7	CASSQTTYYEQYF	TGTGCCAGCAGCCAGACAACCTACTACGAGCAGTACTTC
TRBV7-3	.	.	TRBJ2-3	CASSLSERVTDTQYF	TGTGCCAGCAGCTTATCAGAGCGGGTCACAGATACGCAGTATTTT
TRBV24-1	.	.	TRBJ2-6	CATSDYGANVLTF	TGTGCCACCAGTGACTATGGGGCCAACGTCCTGACTTTC
TRBV19	.	.	TRBJ2-2	CASSIVGGSPGELFF	TGTGCCAGTAGTATTGTGGGGGGTTCTCCCGGGGAGCTGTTTTTT
TRBV2	.	.	TRBJ1-4	CASSASHRATNEKLFF	TGTGCCAGCAGTGCCTCCCACAGGGCTACTAATGAAAAACTGTTTTTT
TRBV5-1	once	.	TRBJ1-2	CASSPDSYGYTF	TGCGCCAGCAGCCCTGACAGTTATGGCTACACCTTC
TRBV3-1/TRBV3-2	once	TRBD2	TRBJ2-1	CASSIYASGGSNEQFF	TGTGCCAGCAGCATCTACGCTAGCGGGGGGTCCAATGAGCAGTTCTTC
TRBV14	.	.	TRBJ2-5	CASSPLRSVNQETQYF	TGTGCCAGCAGCCCGCTAAGGAGCGTTAACCAAGAGACCCAGTACTTC
TRBV5-1	.	.	TRBJ2-7	CASSTGQPRNYEQYF	TGCGCCAGCAGCACCGGACAGCCGAGGAACTACGAGCAGTACTTC
TRBV4-1	.	.	TRBJ2-3	CASSLGGVFGTQYF	TGCGCCAGCAGCCTAGGGGGGGTATTCGGTACGCAGTATTTT
TRBV27	.	TRBD2	TRBJ2-7	CASSLGGGYEQYF	TGTGCCAGCAGTTTAGGGGGGGGTTACGAGCAGTACTTC
TRBV6-5	few	.	TRBJ1-2	CASYLLPSGGYTF	TGTGCCAGCTACTTACTCCCCTCGGGGGGCTACACCTTC
TRBV21-1	.	.	TRBJ1-3	CASSKREGRSGNTIYF	TGTGCCAGCAGCAAACGGGAAGGGCGGTCTGGAAACACCATATATTTT
TRBV2	.	.	TRBJ1-3	CASSELGNTIYF	TGTGCCAGCAGTGAGTTAGGAAACACCATATATTTT
TRBV6-1	few	.	TRBJ2-5	CASSDIRTAQETQYF	TGTGCCAGCAGTGATATACGGACAGCCCAAGAGACCCAGTACTTC
TRBV10-3	.	.	TRBJ2-1	CAIRASTGVSDNEQFF	TGTGCCATCAGAGCTTCAACAGGCGTGTCGGACAATGAGCAGTTCTTC
TRBV5-5	.	.	TRBJ2-7	CASSLGRQPSYEQYF	TGTGCCAGCAGCTTGGGGCGACAGCCCTCCTACGAGCAGTACTTC
TRBV11-2	.	.	TRBJ2-3	CASSPRLFTDTQYF	TGTGCCAGCAGCCCTCGACTCTTCACAGATACGCAGTATTTT
TRBV7-6	.	.	TRBJ1-6	CASSRDRNNSPLHF	TGTGCCAGCAGCCGCGACAGGAATAATTCACCCCTCCACTTT
TRBV11-2	.	TRBD1	TRBJ2-1	CASSFDRVGNNEQFF	TGTGCCAGCAGCTTCGACAGGGTGGGGAACAATGAGCAGTTCTTC